These 16 T cell receptor beta chains came from one sample sequenced in a study of T cell changes during pregnancy in multiple sclerosis. Generated by immunoSEQ multiplex PCR, the TCRdb table keeps only in-frame clones and is missing some. Among tens of thousands of clones, 91% were seen once, and the ten largest hold 0.9% to 0.95%. This specimen consisted of peripheral blood, obtained before pregnancy. The receptors here all came from a female donor with multiple sclerosis, enrolled in a pregnancy study.

The chain employs TRBV15 and TRBJ1-4; the D gene is possibly TRBD1 (6 bases). Germline V lookup: CDR1 LNHNV, CDR2 YYDKDF (reference sequence). This CDR3 has 16 amino acids. V lost 3 bases to trimming and J lost 6 bases, with 17 bases between them. The CDR3: CATSSPPGGGYEKLFF. In nucleotides, the CDR3 is TGTGCCACCAGCAGCCCCCCGGGGGGCGGGTATGAAAAACTGTTTTTT. Looking up the rest from reference TRBV15 and TRBJ1-4 gives the full variable domain: DAMVIQNPRYQVTQFGKPVTLSCSQTLNHNVMYWYQQKSSQAPKLLFHYYDKDFNNEADTPDNFQSRRPNTSFCFLDIRSPGLGDTAMYLCATSSPPGGGYEKLFFGSGTQLSVL.

The V and J genes are TRBV6-5 and TRBJ1-5; D might be TRBD1 (6 bases). The CDR3 is 14 residues long. Germline lookup yields CDR1 MNHEY and CDR2 SVGAGI. V was trimmed by 6 bases and J by 10 bases, leaving 19 bases between them. The CDR3 region is CASRPKARQDPQHF. CDR3 bases: TGTGCCAGCAGACCGAAGGCCCGACAGGACCCCCAGCATTTT.

This chain connects TRBV7-7 to TRBJ2-5, with D perhaps TRBD1 (6 bases). The CDR3 totals 15 residues. V gave up 2 bases and J gave up 2 bases, with 12 bases separating them. Germline CDR1 is SSHAT and CDR2 is FNYEAQ (reference sequence). The CDR3 region is CASSLYLGAQETQYF. The CDR3 DNA reads TGTGCCAGCAGCTTATATCTGGGGGCACAAGAGACCCAGTACTTC.

This chain links TRBV7-3 with TRBJ2-7, with D possibly TRBD1 on 5 matching bases. CDR1 and CDR2 (germline): SGHTA, FQGTGA. This CDR3 region has 14 residues. V shed 3 bases and J shed 6 bases, with 15 bases lying between them. The CDR3 DNA reads as TGTGCCAGCAGCTTGACCAGGACAACGGGCGAGCAGTACTTC. Translating gives CASSLTRTTGEQYF.

The chain is built from TRBV6-1 and TRBJ2-7, with unresolved D. The CDR3 contains 14 residues. Per the germline V gene, CDR1 is MNHNS and CDR2 is SASEGT. V gave up 4 bases and J gave up 2 bases, with 12 bases separating them. CDR3 in amino acids: CASSVGRPPYEQYF. The CDR3 DNA sequence: TGTGCCAGCAGTGTAGGCAGGCCGCCCTACGAGCAGTACTTC.

The gene calls are TRBV2 and TRBJ1-1; 10 positions agree with TRBD1. V trimming: 6 bases; J trimming: 11 bases; junction bases outside the gene matches: 3. Germline loops: CDR1 SNHLY, CDR2 FYNNEI. CDR3 length: 11 amino acids. The CDR3 DNA reads as TGTGCCAGCAGCGGACAGGGGGTCGCTTTCTTT. Translating gives CASSGQGVAFF.

The chain has TRBV28 and TRBJ1-2; D perhaps matches TRBD1 (6 bases). The V end lost 6 bases, the J end lost 0 bases, and 14 bases lay between the germline ends. The CDR3 covers 15 residues. Germline V gene data show CDR1 as MDHEN and CDR2 as SYDVKM. CDR3 nucleotide sequence: TGTGCCAGCAGCGACTGGACAGATTCTAACTATGGCTACACCTTC. Encoded protein: CASSDWTDSNYGYTF.

The V call is TRBV5-1, the J call TRBJ2-6, with 10 positions matching TRBD1. This CDR3 is built from 17 residues. With V trimmed by 6 bases and J by 2 bases, 8 bases remained unmatched. Germline V gene lookup returns CDR1 SGHRS and CDR2 YFSETQ. CDR3 DNA: TGCGCCAGCAACGCGGGACAGGGGATCACTGGGGCCAACGTCCTGACTTTC. Amino acid sequence: CASNAGQGITGANVLTF. Full variable domain (remainder filled in from reference TRBV5-1 and TRBJ2-6): KAGVTQTPRYLIKTRGQQVTLSCSPISGHRSVSWYQQTPGQGLQFLFEYFSETQRNKGNFPGRFSGRQFSNSRSEMNVSTLELGDSALYLCASNAGQGITGANVLTFGAGSRLTVL.

This clone was seen once. The CDR3 DNA follows: TGTGCCAGCAGCCTGTCTCCGGGAGTCGACGAGCAGTACTTC. It translates to CASSLSPGVDEQYF. The chain recombines TRBV7-8 with TRBJ2-7; D is possibly TRBD2 (6 bases). CDR3 length: 14 residues. V dropped 5 bases and J dropped 5 bases, with 16 bases sitting between them. The germline V gene has CDR1 SGHVS and CDR2 FQNEAQ.

The J gene is TRBJ2-5, the V gene TRBV9, with D uncertain. This CDR3 is 14 amino acids long. Germline assignment: CDR1 SGDLS and CDR2 YYNGEE. The V and J ends lost 3 bases and 5 bases respectively, with 14 bases between them. This chain's CDR3 is CASSDPLTGETQYF. The CDR3 DNA sequence: TGTGCCAGCAGCGACCCCCTGACCGGGGAGACCCAGTACTTC. Full variable domain (remainder filled in from reference TRBV9 and TRBJ2-5): DSGVTQTPKHLITATGQRVTLRCSPRSGDLSVYWYQQSLDQGLQFLIQYYNGEERAKGNILERFSAQQFPDLHSELNLSSLELGDSALYFCASSDPLTGETQYFGPGTRLLVL.

The chain couples TRBV2 to TRBJ2-2; TRBD1 agrees at 10 bases. In germline, CDR1 is SNHLY, CDR2 FYNNEI. The CDR3 runs to 15 residues. Trimming cost V 4 bases and J 7 bases; bases outside gene matches: 6. The CDR3 DNA sequence: TGTGCCAGCAGTGGGGGACAGGGGCACAACGGGGAGCTGTTTTTT. Its translation: CASSGGQGHNGELFF.

The chain has TRBV25-1 and TRBJ1-1, with 8 nucleotides matching TRBD1. The germline CDR1 and CDR2 sequences are MGHDK and SYGVNS. Unmatched junction bases numbered 3, after V lost 4 bases and J lost 8 bases. The CDR3 extends over 12 amino acids. CDR3 sequence (DNA): TGTGCCAGCAGTGGTCCAGGGGGCGAAGCTTTCTTT. Protein sequence: CASSGPGGEAFF.

The gene calls are TRBV5-1 and TRBJ2-7; tentative D call: TRBD2 (5 bases). The ends were cut back, 1 base at V and 4 bases at J, with 18 bases in the middle. CDR1 is SGHRS and CDR2 is YFSETQ in the germline V gene. The CDR3 is 16 residues long. Here the CDR3 DNA reads TGCGCCAGCAGCTTGTACAGAGGAAGTGAGGGTTACGAGCAGTACTTC. This codes for CASSLYRGSEGYEQYF.

The rearrangement uses TRBV23-1 and TRBJ1-5, with 7 bases identical to TRBD1. TRBV23-1 is an ORF, with its function uncertain. This CDR3 is built from 16 residues. V was clipped by 2 bases and J by 4 bases; unmatched bases: 8. CDR3 DNA sequence: TGCGCCAGCAGTCAAGAGACAGGGATTGGAAATCAGCCCCAGCATTTT. Amino acid sequence: CASSQETGIGNQPQHF.

V is TRBV13 and J is TRBJ2-3, with TRBD1 identical over 9 bases. CDR3 length equals 15 residues. V lost 3 bases and J lost 2; bases outside the gene matches: 3. Looked up from germline, CDR1 is PRHDT and CDR2 is FYEKMQ (reference sequence). In nucleotides, the CDR3 is TGTGCCAGCAGCTTGGGGGACAGGGACACAGATACGCAGTATTTT. As protein: CASSLGDRDTDTQYF.

This chain links TRBV4-1 with TRBJ1-2, with 7 nucleotides matching TRBD1. The CDR3 is 16 residues long. The germline V gene encodes CDR1 MGHRA and CDR2 YSYEKL. V dropped 2 bases and J dropped 0; count of bases not matched to a gene: 6. CDR3 in amino acids: CASSQPRQGANYGYTF. The CDR3, as DNA: TGCGCCAGCAGCCAACCTCGACAGGGAGCTAACTATGGCTACACCTTC.